This entry describes one T cell receptor beta chain. PCR employed 60 Vbeta and 13 Jbeta primers. The method was immunoSEQ multiplex PCR; TCRdb's version includes in-frame clones alone and lacks a portion of them. Seen here are 110,000 to 150,000 clones, roughly 80% observed once, and the top ten hold about 0.91%. Trimming removed 4 bases from V and 7 bases from J; junction bases left unmatched: 7. This CDR3 is 14 amino acids long. Per the germline V gene, CDR1 is SGHRS and CDR2 is YFSETQ. This record comes from a study of cytomegalovirus exposure and HLA in healthy donors. Sequences were obtained from PBMCs. V usage is TRBV5-1 and J usage is TRBJ1-5, with 8 bases fitting TRBD1. The clonotype was recovered from a man younger than 30 in good health and CMV-seronegative. The CDR3 reads CASSPQGAGQPQHF. The CDR3 DNA is TGCGCCAGCAGCCCGCAGGGGGCTGGCCAGCCCCAGCATTTT. The full variable domain, rest sourced from reference TRBV5-1 and TRBJ1-5, is KAGVTQTPRYLIKTRGQQVTLSCSPISGHRSVSWYQQTPGQGLQFLFEYFSETQRNKGNFPGRFSGRQFSNSRSEMNVSTLELGDSALYLCASSPQGAGQPQHFGDGTRLSIL.